These 28 T cell receptor beta chains came from one sample sequenced in a study of cytomegalovirus exposure and HLA in healthy donors. Assay used: immunoSEQ multiplex PCR; TCRdb lists only in-frame clones, some missing. The table lists about 140,000 clones, around 85% of them singletons. The sequenced sample was PBMCs. These receptors were taken from a man between 18 and 35 years old in good health and CMV-seronegative.

The genes are TRBV4-1 and TRBJ1-2; D uncertain. CDR1 and CDR2 from the germline V gene are MGHRA and YSYEKL. This CDR3 contains 15 residues. Trimming took off 0 bases at V and 8 bases at J, with 16 bases between the two ends. The CDR3 sequence is CASSQEMRVRPGYTF. In DNA, the CDR3 is TGCGCCAGCAGCCAAGAGATGAGGGTCAGGCCCGGCTACACCTTC.

The rearrangement uses TRBV25-1 and TRBJ1-1; 7 bases are shared with TRBD1. The CDR3 extends over 14 amino acids. Germline trimming cut 7 bases from V and 2 bases from J; bases unmatched to any gene: 7. Looked up from germline, CDR1 is MGHDK and CDR2 is SYGVNS. The CDR3 DNA follows: TGTGCCAGCAAGGGGGCAGAGTTCAACACTGAAGCTTTCTTT. It encodes CASKGAEFNTEAFF. Full variable domain (outside the CDR3, taken from reference TRBV25-1 and TRBJ1-1): EADIYQTPRYLVIGTGKKITLECSQTMGHDKMYWYQQDPGMELHLIHYSYGVNSTEKGDLSSESTVSRIRTEHFPLTLESARPSHTSQYLCASKGAEFNTEAFFGQGTRLTVV.

V is TRBV6-6 and J is TRBJ1-2, with a weak D call TRBD1 (5 bases). The V gene's germline CDR1 is MNHNY and CDR2 SVGAGI (reference sequence). Trimming left V 8 bases short and J 4 bases short, with 23 bases between. This CDR3 comprises 16 residues. CDR3 sequence (DNA): TGTGCCAGCTTCCCCCCCACTCTGACAGAGTTCTATGGCTACACCTTC. Protein product: CASFPPTLTEFYGYTF.

J is TRBJ2-1 and V is TRBV11-2; 9 bases are shared with TRBD1. Germline values: CDR1 SGHAT, CDR2 FQNNGV. CDR3 length: 15 amino acids. The junction had 6 bases not matched to a gene; V was cut back by 7 bases and J by 2 bases. The CDR3 sequence is CASTDRDRAYNEQFF. The CDR3 DNA is TGTGCCAGCACCGACCGGGACAGGGCCTACAATGAGCAGTTCTTC.

The chain carries TRBV7-9 and TRBJ2-7; 7 bases are shared with TRBD1. Germline V lookup: CDR1 SEHNR, CDR2 FQNEAQ (reference sequence). The J segment lost 3 bases and the V segment lost 1 base, leaving 3 bases of the junction unmatched. CDR3 length: 14 residues. In DNA form, the CDR3 reads TGTGCCAGCAGCTTAGAGGGGGCACGCTACGAGCAGTACTTC. Amino acid sequence: CASSLEGARYEQYF.

The DNA of the CDR3 is TGTGCCATCAGTGAGTCGAGGATTTTAAGCACTGAAGCTTTCTTT. Translation gives CAISESRILSTEAFF. The chain has TRBV10-3 and TRBJ1-1; D gene uncertain. The CDR3 covers 15 residues. Germline V gene sequence: CDR1 ENHRY, CDR2 SYGVKD. V lost 0 bases and J 4 bases, leaving 12 bases between the germline ends.

The J gene is TRBJ1-4, the V gene TRBV29-1; 8 positions agree with TRBD1. Trimming removed 6 bases from V and 2 bases from J; junction bases left unmatched: 11. From germline, CDR1 is SQVTM and CDR2 ANQGSEA. The CDR3 contains 16 residues. The CDR3 DNA is TGCAGCGTGCAGGGGGCGAACTCTAGGACTAATGAAAAACTGTTTTTT. Translating gives CSVQGANSRTNEKLFF.

This chain joins TRBV7-8 and TRBJ2-4, with D perhaps TRBD2 (5 bases). Trimming stripped 2 bases from V and 8 bases from J, with 13 bases between. Germline V gives CDR1 SGHVS, CDR2 FQNEAQ. This CDR3 is 14 amino acids long. DNA of the CDR3: TGTGCCAGCAGCTTAAAGAGGGTATTGGACATTCAGTACTTC. Protein: CASSLKRVLDIQYF.

This clone was counted only a few times. The V and J genes are TRBV10-3 and TRBJ2-5; D gene uncertain. This CDR3 comprises 12 residues. V lost 2 bases and J 10 bases, leaving 11 bases between the germline ends. CDR1 ENHRY and CDR2 SYGVKD come from the germline V gene. Written as DNA, the CDR3 is TGTGCCATCAGTGAGCCACAGCAAAACCAGTACTTC. Translated, it gives CAISEPQQNQYF.

The V gene is TRBV15, the J gene TRBJ2-5; tentative D call: TRBD2 (5 bases). V was shortened by 3 bases and J by 1 base, with 18 bases between the two germline ends. The CDR3 consists of 17 residues. The V gene's germline CDR1 is LNHNV and CDR2 YYDKDF (reference sequence). The CDR3 region has the DNA TGTGCCACCAGCAGCTTCGGGGTAGTAGCGAGCCAAGAGACCCAGTACTTC. Protein: CATSSFGVVASQETQYF. Full variable domain (outside the CDR3, taken from reference TRBV15 and TRBJ2-5): DAMVIQNPRYQVTQFGKPVTLSCSQTLNHNVMYWYQQKSSQAPKLLFHYYDKDFNNEADTPDNFQSRRPNTSFCFLDIRSPGLGDTAMYLCATSSFGVVASQETQYFGPGTRLLVL.

This clone was observed a single time. The chain has TRBV7-9 and TRBJ2-3, with D possibly being TRBD2 (5 bases). The CDR3 runs to 16 residues. Looked up from germline, CDR1 is SEHNR and CDR2 is FQNEAQ (reference sequence). V lost 1 base and J lost 4, with 15 bases in between. The CDR3 spells CASSLGGRLAPDTQYF. CDR3 sequence (DNA): TGTGCCAGCAGCTTAGGCGGTAGGCTAGCCCCAGATACGCAGTATTTT.

This clone was recorded once. This rearrangement joins TRBV5-1 to TRBJ2-2; D gene ambiguous. Trimming pared 0 bases from V and 5 bases from J, leaving 5 bases between. Germline lookup yields CDR1 SGHRS and CDR2 YFSETQ. The CDR3 runs to 13 residues. The CDR3 region is CASSLATTGELFF. The CDR3 DNA sequence: TGCGCCAGCAGCTTGGCCACAACCGGGGAGCTGTTTTTT.

The chain combines TRBV7-8 with TRBJ2-1, with D tentatively TRBD2 (6 bases). V was clipped by 1 base and J by 8 bases, with 9 bases between them. CDR1 and CDR2 from the germline V gene are SGHVS and FQNEAQ. This CDR3 contains 13 residues. The CDR3 sequence: CASSLGGGYEQFF. The CDR3 nucleotides read TGTGCCAGCAGCTTAGGTGGGGGGTATGAGCAGTTCTTC.

The V gene is TRBV6-5, the J gene TRBJ1-2; TRBD1 is a possible D gene (6 bases). This CDR3 is 13 amino acids long. The V gene's germline CDR1 is MNHEY and CDR2 SVGAGI. Deletions cut 4 bases from V and 5 bases from J, with 11 bases between. The CDR3 nucleotides are TGTGCCAGCAGTTCACAGGGCCGGTATGGCTACACCTTC. Translation: CASSSQGRYGYTF.

The chain combines TRBV18 with TRBJ1-6; D is undetermined. The CDR3 spans 14 residues. Germline V gene data show CDR1 as KGHSH and CDR2 as LQKENI. V lost 3 bases and J lost 7, with 10 bases in between. CDR3 residues: CASSPRQANSPLHF. CDR3 nucleotide sequence: TGTGCCAGCTCACCCCGTCAGGCCAATTCACCCCTCCACTTT.

The chain employs TRBV11-3 and TRBJ2-1; tentative D call: TRBD2 (5 bases). CDR3 length: 15 amino acids. V was clipped by 8 bases and J by 0 bases, with 14 bases between them. Germline V gives CDR1 SGHNT, CDR2 YENEEA. Here the CDR3 DNA reads TGTGCCAGCGCCCCCCGGGGTAGCTCCTACAATGAGCAGTTCTTC. It codes for CASAPRGSSYNEQFF. Looking up the rest from reference TRBV11-3 and TRBJ2-1 gives the full variable domain: EAGVVQSPRYKIIEKKQPVAFWCNPISGHNTLYWYLQNLGQGPELLIRYENEEAVDDSQLPKDRFSAERLKGVDSTLKIQPAELGDSAVYLCASAPRGSSYNEQFFGPGTRLTVL.

The gene calls are TRBV15 and TRBJ2-5; tentative D call: TRBD1 (6 bases). CDR1 and CDR2 (germline): LNHNV, YYDKDF (reference sequence). The CDR3 has 15 amino acids. The V gene lost 0 bases and the J gene lost 1 base, with 9 bases spanning the gap. CDR3 nucleotides: TGTGCCACCAGCAGAGAGGGACACCTCCAAGAGACCCAGTACTTC. Encoded protein: CATSREGHLQETQYF.

The chain employs TRBV7-8 and TRBJ1-2; 7 positions match TRBD1. The CDR3 has 15 amino acids. Germline V gives CDR1 SGHVS, CDR2 FQNEAQ. The V and J ends lost 4 bases and 4 bases, in that order; junction bases with no gene match: 9. The CDR3: CASSSRQGSSYGYTF. CDR3 coding DNA: TGTGCCAGCAGCTCCAGACAGGGTAGTTCCTATGGCTACACCTTC.

The chain carries TRBV30 and TRBJ1-4, with 9 bases identical to TRBD1. CDR1 is GTSNPN and CDR2 is SVGIG in the germline V gene (reference sequence). With 3 bases clipped from V and 6 bases from J, the junction kept 2 bases outside the gene matches. CDR3 length equals 13 residues. The CDR3 protein is CAWRTGGDEKLFF. CDR3 sequence (DNA): TGTGCCTGGAGGACAGGGGGTGATGAAAAACTGTTTTTT.

This chain connects TRBV5-1 to TRBJ2-5; D is unresolved. The CDR3 is made up of 14 amino acids. Trimming took off 0 bases at V and 1 base at J, with 7 bases between the two ends. Looked up from germline, CDR1 is SGHRS and CDR2 is YFSETQ. CDR3 nucleotides: TGCGCCAGCAGCTTGGCCCCGGGCCAAGAGACCCAGTACTTC. It specifies CASSLAPGQETQYF.

A single count supports this clone. V is TRBV6-5 and J is TRBJ2-1; D gene unclear. V lost 6 bases, J lost 4 bases, and 7 bases lay in between. The CDR3 loop spans 12 amino acids. Germline V gives CDR1 MNHEY, CDR2 SVGAGI. The CDR3 region has the DNA TGTGCCAGCAGCCCAGGATACAATGAGCAGTTCTTC. It encodes CASSPGYNEQFF.

This chain uses TRBV12-5 with TRBJ2-3; 7 bases map to TRBD1. The germline gives CDR1 LGHNT, CDR2 FRNRAP. After removal of 6 bases from V and 1 base from J, the junction contained 10 bases not matched to a gene. The CDR3 spans 16 residues. CDR3 loop: CASGYGQVEGTDTQYF. In nucleotides, the CDR3 is TGTGCTAGTGGCTACGGACAGGTGGAAGGCACAGATACGCAGTATTTT.

This clone has a handful of counts. The rearrangement joins TRBV30 to TRBJ2-7; 9 bases agree with TRBD2. The CDR3 sequence is 15 residues long. In germline, CDR1 is GTSNPN, CDR2 SVGIG (reference sequence). V lost 7 bases and J lost 7; bases outside the gene matches: 17. DNA of the CDR3: TGTGCCTCAAAGATAGCGGGAGCTCAAGCTACGGAGCAGTACTTC. Protein sequence: CASKIAGAQATEQYF.

J is TRBJ2-7 and V is TRBV7-9, with TRBD1 as a possible D gene (9 bases). V lost 5 bases to trimming and J lost 4 bases, with 21 bases between them. Germline CDR1 reads SEHNR; CDR2 reads FQNEAQ (reference sequence). This CDR3 is 16 amino acids long. CDR3 residues: CASSPSSGTGIYEQYF. The CDR3 nucleotides are TGTGCCAGCAGCCCAAGTAGCGGGACAGGGATATACGAGCAGTACTTC.

V is TRBV4-2 and J is TRBJ2-7; possible D gene TRBD1, 6 bases. In germline, CDR1 is LGHNA, CDR2 YNFKEQ. The CDR3 loop spans 13 amino acids. Trimming took 5 bases from V and 3 from J, leaving 11 bases between them. The CDR3 region is CASSGDTLYEQYF. CDR3 nucleotides: TGTGCCAGCAGCGGGGACACCCTCTACGAGCAGTACTTC.

This chain connects TRBV4-3 to TRBJ2-7, with TRBD2 identical over 8 bases. Germline CDR1 and CDR2: LGHNA and YSLEER. This CDR3 contains 16 residues. Trimming took 2 bases from V and 3 from J; bases not matched to a gene: 9. This chain's CDR3 is CASSQKRESHYYEQYF. CDR3 DNA sequence: TGCGCCAGCAGCCAAAAGCGGGAGAGCCATTACTACGAGCAGTACTTC.

This clone is a singleton in its sample. The chain links TRBV5-1 to TRBJ2-1; D is perhaps TRBD1 (5 bases). V lost 0 bases, J lost 4 bases, and 8 bases lay in between. The CDR3 is 14 residues long. The germline CDR1 and CDR2 sequences are SGHRS and YFSETQ. CDR3 amino acids: CASSLGKGYNEQFF. The CDR3 DNA reads as TGCGCCAGCAGCTTGGGAAAGGGGTACAATGAGCAGTTCTTC.

The V call is TRBV5-1, the J call TRBJ1-4; no definite D call. This CDR3 comprises 15 residues. V dropped 7 bases and J dropped 7 bases, with 20 bases sitting between them. Per the germline V gene, CDR1 is SGHRS and CDR2 is YFSETQ. CDR3: CASAKNGAGTEKLFF. CDR3 sequence (DNA): TGCGCCAGCGCGAAGAATGGCGCGGGAACTGAAAAACTGTTTTTT.